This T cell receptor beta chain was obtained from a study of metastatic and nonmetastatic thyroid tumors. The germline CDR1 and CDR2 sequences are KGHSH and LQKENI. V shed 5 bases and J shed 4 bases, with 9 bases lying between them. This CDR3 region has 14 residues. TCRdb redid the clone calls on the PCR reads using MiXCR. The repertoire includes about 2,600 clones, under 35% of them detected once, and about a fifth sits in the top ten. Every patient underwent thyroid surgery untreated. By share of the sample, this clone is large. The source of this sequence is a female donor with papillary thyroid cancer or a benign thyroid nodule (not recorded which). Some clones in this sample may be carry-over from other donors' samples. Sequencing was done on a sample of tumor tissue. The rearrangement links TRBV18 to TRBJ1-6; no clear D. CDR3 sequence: CASSGVGYNSPLHF. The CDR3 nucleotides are TGTGCCAGCTCAGGGGTCGGGTATAATTCACCCCTCCACTTT.